The 20 T cell receptor beta chains below come from one sample, sequenced in a study of T cells in Graves' hyperthyroidism and ophthalmopathy. What was amplified from RNA transcripts were TCR beta CDR3 regions. During a first-round RT-PCR of the TCR CDR3, the HTBI primer set was used. From the multiplex PCR reads, TCRdb called clonotypes with MiXCR, one entry per CDR3 protein. The sample gives approximately 260,000 distinct CDR3 sequences, 15% of which show up once; 30% to 35% is in the top ten. What was sequenced was blood. These receptors were obtained from a woman in her fifties or sixties with Graves' hyperthyroidism that later progressed to Graves' ophthalmopathy.

In its sample, this clonotype was seen many times. This may be a read error, as it is one base from a much larger clone. The V gene is TRBV7-2, the J gene TRBJ2-5; 13 bases fit TRBD2. Looked up from germline, CDR1 is SGHTA and CDR2 is FQGNSA. This CDR3 contains 15 residues. Germline trimming cut 5 bases from V and 3 bases from J; bases unmatched to any gene: 3. CDR3 protein: CASSPGLAGEETQYF. The CDR3, as DNA: TGTGCCAGCAGCCCAGGACTAGCGGGAGAAGAGACCCAGTACTTC.

The chain combines TRBV5-1 with TRBJ2-2; D is uncertain. The V end lost 2 bases, the J end lost 0 bases, and 8 bases lay between the germline ends. The CDR3 extends over 15 amino acids. Per the germline V gene, CDR1 is SGHRS and CDR2 is YFSETQ. In nucleotides, the CDR3 is TGCGCCAGCAGCTTAAGGCTAACGAACACCGGGGAGCTGTTTTTT. It codes for CASSLRLTNTGELFF. The full variable domain, in which reference TRBV5-1 and TRBJ2-2 provide the parts outside the CDR3, is KAGVTQTPRYLIKTRGQQVTLSCSPISGHRSVSWYQQTPGQGLQFLFEYFSETQRNKGNFPGRFSGRQFSNSRSEMNVSTLELGDSALYLCASSLRLTNTGELFFGEGSRLTVL.

This clonotype was counted ten times or more. J is TRBJ2-3 and V is TRBV11-2; 10 nucleotides line up with TRBD2. V was clipped by 5 bases and J by 5 bases; unmatched bases: 7. The germline V gene encodes CDR1 SGHAT and CDR2 FQNNGV. This CDR3 comprises 15 residues. CDR3 nucleotides: TGTGCCAGCAGCGGGCTAGCGGGAGAAGGAGATACGCAGTATTTT. Its translation: CASSGLAGEGDTQYF.

This clonotype was observed at least ten times. The rearrangement uses TRBV6-1 and TRBJ1-1, with TRBD1 identical over 7 bases. This CDR3 region has 14 residues. V was clipped by 5 bases and J by 1 base; unmatched bases: 4. Germline values: CDR1 MNHNS, CDR2 SASEGT. The CDR3 loop is CASSTGEWNTEAFF. CDR3 sequence (DNA): TGTGCCAGCAGTACAGGGGAATGGAACACTGAAGCTTTCTTT.

This clonotype was found many times. The chain links TRBV7-8 to TRBJ2-3; the D gene is possibly TRBD1 (5 bases). V shed 3 bases and J shed 3 bases, with 16 bases lying between them. Germline V lookup: CDR1 SGHVS, CDR2 FQNEAQ. This CDR3 is built from 16 residues. For the CDR3, the DNA is TGTGCCAGCAGCTTCCGCTCAAGGGGATGGACAGATACGCAGTATTTT. Translation gives CASSFRSRGWTDTQYF.

This clonotype was counted ten times or more. The J gene is TRBJ2-1, the V gene TRBV7-9, with D uncertain. The ends were cut back, 4 bases at V and 2 bases at J, with 6 bases in the middle. The CDR3 totals 13 residues. The germline CDR1 and CDR2 sequences are SEHNR and FQNEAQ (reference sequence). CDR3 in DNA: TGTGCCAGCAGCTGGACGGCCTACAATGAGCAGTTCTTC. Amino acids: CASSWTAYNEQFF.

The chain joins TRBV20-1 to TRBJ1-6, with D perhaps matching TRBD1 (6 bases). V was cut by 3 bases and J by 3 bases, with 21 bases left in between. CDR1 and CDR2 from the germline V gene are DFQATT and SNEGSKA (reference sequence). CDR3 length equals 18 residues. CDR3 DNA sequence: TGCAGTGCTAGGGGACCGGACAGCACGACTCTCTATAATTCACCCCTCCACTTT. Its translation: CSARGPDSTTLYNSPLHF.

The chain carries TRBV5-1 and TRBJ2-3, with 8 positions matching TRBD1. The CDR3 consists of 15 residues. Germline values: CDR1 SGHRS, CDR2 YFSETQ. The ends lost 4 bases at V and 0 bases at J; junction bases unmatched: 4. DNA of the CDR3: TGCGCCAGCAGCCTGGGACAGGCTAGCACAGATACGCAGTATTTT. Translating gives CASSLGQASTDTQYF.

This clonotype was counted ten times or more. This chain uses TRBV3-1 with TRBJ2-3, with 10 bases fitting TRBD2. The J segment lost 1 base and the V segment lost 2 bases, leaving 3 bases of the junction unmatched. The CDR3 contains 16 residues. In germline, CDR1 is LGHDT, CDR2 YNNKEL (reference sequence). As DNA, the CDR3 is TGTGCCAGCAGCCAACTAGCGGGAGTACGCACAGATACGCAGTATTTT. Protein product: CASSQLAGVRTDTQYF.

This clonotype was observed a few times. J is TRBJ2-7 and V is TRBV19, with 9 nucleotides matching TRBD1. Losses at the gene ends were 4 bases for V and 3 bases for J; bases not matched to a gene: 4. In germline, CDR1 is LNHDA, CDR2 SQIVND (reference sequence). This CDR3 has 14 amino acids. CDR3 coding DNA: TGTGCCAGTAGTAGAGGGGACAGGGACTACGAGCAGTACTTC. Amino acids: CASSRGDRDYEQYF. Combining the CDR3 with reference TRBV19 and TRBJ2-7 gives the whole variable domain DGGITQSPKYLFRKEGQNVTLSCEQNLNHDAMYWYRQDPGQGLRLIYYSQIVNDFQKGDIAEGYSVSREKKESFPLTVTSAQKNPTAFYLCASSRGDRDYEQYFGPGTRLTVT.

This clonotype was found many times. This chain connects TRBV6-1 to TRBJ1-2; D unclear. Between the trimmed V and J ends, which lost 7 bases and 5 bases, there was a span of 23 bases. There are 16 residues in the CDR3. Germline V gene data show CDR1 as MNHNS and CDR2 as SASEGT. Here the CDR3 reads CASMTLTARGFYGYTF. DNA for the CDR3: TGTGCCAGCATGACCCTCACGGCCCGTGGGTTTTATGGCTACACCTTC.

This clonotype was detected many times. The J gene is TRBJ2-2, the V gene TRBV7-3; 13 positions agree with TRBD2. The CDR3 length is 15 residues. V shed 5 bases and J 7 bases; nucleotides not matched to a gene: 4. Germline CDR1 is SGHTA and CDR2 is FQGTGA. The CDR3 region has the DNA TGTGCCAGCAGCAGGACTAGCGGGAGTGGCGGGGAGCTGTTTTTT. This translates into CASSRTSGSGGELFF.

This clonotype was observed a few times. A much larger clonotype is one base distant, so this may be a read error. As DNA, the CDR3 is TGTGTCAGCAGCCCCTACAGGGATACGCAGTATTTT. Amino acids: CVSSPYRDTQYF. The chain has TRBV28 and TRBJ2-3; possible D gene TRBD1, 5 bases. This CDR3 has 12 amino acids. Germline V CDR1 and CDR2: MDHEN, SYDVKM.

This rearrangement joins TRBV6-1 to TRBJ2-2; 8 bases fit TRBD2. This CDR3 comprises 15 residues. J lost 2 bases, V lost 7 bases, and 6 bases had no gene match. Looked up from germline, CDR1 is MNHNS and CDR2 is SASEGT. The CDR3 loop is CASTRAGANTGELFF. In nucleotides, the CDR3 is TGTGCCAGCACCCGAGCGGGAGCAAACACCGGGGAGCTGTTTTTT.

This clonotype was found many times. The chain joins TRBV6-1 to TRBJ2-2; D gene uncertain. The CDR3 has 13 amino acids. V dropped 0 bases and J dropped 6 bases, with 5 bases sitting between them. CDR1 and CDR2 (germline): MNHNS, SASEGT. This CDR3 reads CASSEARPGELFF. For the CDR3, the DNA is TGTGCCAGCAGTGAAGCGCGACCCGGGGAGCTGTTTTTT.

This clonotype was seen ten or more times. The chain recombines TRBV28 with TRBJ2-1; TRBD2 agrees at 10 bases. J lost 8 bases, V lost 2 bases, and 6 bases had no gene match. The length of the CDR3 is 15 residues. Germline loops: CDR1 MDHEN, CDR2 SYDVKM. The CDR3 loop is CASSLSGRAFDEQFF. The CDR3 region has the DNA TGTGCCAGCAGTTTAAGCGGGAGGGCCTTCGATGAGCAGTTCTTC.

The chain is built from TRBV2 and TRBJ1-1; no firm D call. Germline CDR1 is SNHLY and CDR2 is FYNNEI. V gave up 3 bases and J gave up 1 base, with 6 bases separating them. The CDR3 spans 13 residues. Written as DNA, the CDR3 is TGTGCCAGCAGTGAGCGGGGGAACACTGAAGCTTTCTTT. This gives the protein CASSERGNTEAFF.

This clonotype was recorded at least ten times. The gene calls are TRBV11-3 and TRBJ2-1, with D hard to call. V shed 3 bases and J shed 7 bases, with 10 bases lying between them. CDR1 SGHNT and CDR2 YENEEA come from the germline V gene. CDR3 length: 13 amino acids. CDR3 sequence: CASSFAWENEQFF. The CDR3 nucleotides read TGTGCCAGCAGCTTTGCGTGGGAAAATGAGCAGTTCTTC. Variable domain in full (rest from reference TRBV11-3 and TRBJ2-1): EAGVVQSPRYKIIEKKQPVAFWCNPISGHNTLYWYLQNLGQGPELLIRYENEEAVDDSQLPKDRFSAERLKGVDSTLKIQPAELGDSAVYLCASSFAWENEQFFGPGTRLTVL.

The rearrangement joins TRBV6-2 or TRBV6-3 to TRBJ2-1, with 11 bases fitting TRBD2. Trimming removed 7 bases from V and 2 bases from J; junction bases left unmatched: 10. CDR1 is MNHEY and CDR2 is SVGEGT in the germline V gene. This CDR3 has 17 amino acids. CDR3 DNA: TGTGCCAGCATAGTGTCACTAGCGGGAGCTACCTACAATGAGCAGTTCTTC. This gives the protein CASIVSLAGATYNEQFF.

The table lists this clonotype with many counts. This chain links TRBV28 with TRBJ1-2; 9 bases line up with TRBD1. Trimming at V came to 6 bases and at J to 0 bases, leaving 8 bases not matched to a gene. Germline CDR1 reads MDHEN; CDR2 reads SYDVKM. CDR3 size: 16 residues. The CDR3 DNA is TGTGCCAGCAGCGACTACGACAGGGGGTCTAACTATGGCTACACCTTC. This sequence encodes CASSDYDRGSNYGYTF.